The rows below give T cell receptor beta chains drawn from one sample of a study of siplizumab effects on memory and regulatory T cells. Sequenced by immunoSEQ multiplex PCR; TCRdb stores in-frame clones only, minus some. The sample consists of about 100,000 clones, less than 95% of them appearing once. Sequencing was performed on non-Treg CD4+ T cells sorted from blood. The receptors shown here come from a human donor in good health. Each CDR3 is given with its conserved first and last residue. D genes are given only for firm matches. Part of the rows lack a size; the others show once, few, many or a class for expanded clones.

d_gene: NA
abundance: NA
v_gene: TRBV5-1
j_gene: TRBJ2-7
CDR3aa: CASSSFSYEQYF
CDR3nt: TGCGCCAGCAGCTCCTTCTCCTACGAGCAGTACTTC

d_gene: TRBD2
abundance: NA
v_gene: TRBV29-1
j_gene: TRBJ2-7
CDR3aa: CSVGLAGSYEQYF
CDR3nt: TGCAGCGTTGGACTAGCGGGTTCCTACGAGCAGTACTTC

d_gene: NA
abundance: NA
v_gene: TRBV6-6
j_gene: TRBJ2-2
CDR3aa: CASSYWEFAPRELFF
CDR3nt: TGTGCCAGCAGTTACTGGGAGTTCGCCCCCCGGGAGCTGTTTTTT

d_gene: TRBD2
abundance: NA
v_gene: TRBV5-6
j_gene: TRBJ2-5
CDR3aa: CASSLVGLAGAINMETQYF
CDR3nt: TGTGCCAGCAGCTTAGTGGGGCTAGCGGGAGCTATTAATATGGAGACCCAGTACTTC

d_gene: NA
abundance: NA
v_gene: TRBV19
j_gene: TRBJ2-1
CDR3aa: CASSWGGLAVSSYNEQFF
CDR3nt: TGTGCCAGTAGTTGGGGGGGGCTAGCGGTGAGCTCCTACAATGAGCAGTTCTTC

d_gene: TRBD1
abundance: once
v_gene: TRBV14
j_gene: TRBJ2-4
CDR3aa: CASSHAEDRVRNIQYF
CDR3nt: TGTGCCAGCAGCCACGCTGAGGACAGGGTGAGGAACATTCAGTACTTC

d_gene: NA
abundance: NA
v_gene: TRBV28
j_gene: TRBJ1-2
CDR3aa: CASSFGTKRGYTF
CDR3nt: TGTGCCAGCAGTTTTGGGACGAAAAGGGGCTACACCTTC

d_gene: NA
abundance: NA
v_gene: TRBV9
j_gene: TRBJ1-3
CDR3aa: CASSVFGGSGNTIYF
CDR3nt: TGTGCCAGCAGCGTATTTGGGGGATCCGGAAACACCATATATTTT

d_gene: NA
abundance: NA
v_gene: TRBV27
j_gene: TRBJ1-1
CDR3aa: CASSSQRTLRAFF
CDR3nt: TGTGCCAGCAGTTCCCAACGGACTCTTCGTGCTTTCTTT

d_gene: NA
abundance: NA
v_gene: TRBV6-5
j_gene: TRBJ2-3
CDR3aa: CASSPSGRSTDTQYF
CDR3nt: TGTGCCAGCAGCCCCTCAGGGCGGTCCACAGATACGCAGTATTTT

d_gene: TRBD2
abundance: NA
v_gene: TRBV5-1
j_gene: TRBJ2-5
CDR3aa: CASSFLAGSVSETQYF
CDR3nt: TGCGCCAGCAGCTTCCTAGCGGGAAGTGTTTCAGAGACCCAGTACTTC

d_gene: NA
abundance: NA
v_gene: TRBV14
j_gene: TRBJ2-2
CDR3aa: CASSPPGTKTGELFF
CDR3nt: TGTGCCAGCAGCCCGCCGGGCACGAAGACCGGGGAGCTGTTTTTT

d_gene: NA
abundance: NA
v_gene: TRBV7-9
j_gene: TRBJ1-2
CDR3aa: CASSLSEGSYGYTF
CDR3nt: TGTGCCAGCAGCTTAAGTGAGGGGAGCTATGGCTACACCTTC

d_gene: TRBD2
abundance: NA
v_gene: TRBV27
j_gene: TRBJ2-1
CDR3aa: CASSLPTGTSSLLPYNEQFF
CDR3nt: TGTGCCAGCAGTTTACCGACCGGGACTAGCAGTCTTCTACCCTACAATGAGCAGTTCTTC